A selection of T cell receptor beta chains follows, all from one sample in a study of blood T cell dynamics during melanoma immunotherapy. Repertoires were generated with immunoSEQ multiplex PCR, while TCRdb's copy carries only in-frame clones and drops some. The sample holds approximately 23,000 clones, under 90% seen once. The sample here was blood, taken from a patient treated with checkpoint blockade. These receptors originate from a human donor with melanoma. Each CDR3 is given with its conserved first and last residue. D genes are given only for firm matches. The size field is filled for only some rows; it gives once, few, many or a size class.

size: -
D: TRBD2
V: TRBV9
J: TRBJ2-3
DNA: TGTGCCAGCAGCGTAGAAGTAGCGGGGGGGATCGGAACGCAGTATTTT
CDR3: CASSVEVAGGIGTQYF

size: -
D: TRBD1
V: TRBV19
J: TRBJ1-3
DNA: TGTGCCAGTAGCCCCAGGGACAGGTGGAACACCATATATTTT
CDR3: CASSPRDRWNTIYF

size: -
D: -
V: TRBV28
J: TRBJ1-5
DNA: TGTGCCAGCGGCCCAGTTCATCAGCCCCAGCATTTT
CDR3: CASGPVHQPQHF

size: -
D: TRBD2
V: TRBV15
J: TRBJ2-7
DNA: TGTGCCACCAGCGGGGGGGCAGCGGGGGAACACGAGCAGTACTTC
CDR3: CATSGGAAGEHEQYF

size: once
D: -
V: TRBV30
J: TRBJ2-3
DNA: TGTACCTGGATTCCTTGGGGAGATACGCAGTATTTT
CDR3: CTWIPWGDTQYF

size: -
D: TRBD1
V: TRBV11-2
J: TRBJ1-6
DNA: TGTGCCAGCAGCTTGCACAGGGGTAATTCACCCCTCCACTTT
CDR3: CASSLHRGNSPLHF

size: once
D: TRBD1
V: TRBV7-9
J: TRBJ2-1
DNA: TGTGCCAGCAGCTTAGGGACAGGGCTCACTGAGCAGTTCTTC
CDR3: CASSLGTGLTEQFF

size: -
D: TRBD1
V: TRBV28
J: TRBJ1-4
DNA: TGTGCCAGCAGTAACTCCGGGACAGAGTATGAAAAACTGTTTTTT
CDR3: CASSNSGTEYEKLFF

size: -
D: -
V: TRBV11-3
J: TRBJ1-4
DNA: TGTGCCAGCAGCCAACGGGGTGGTGAAAAACTGTTTTTT
CDR3: CASSQRGGEKLFF

size: -
D: TRBD1
V: TRBV28
J: TRBJ2-3
DNA: TGTGCCAGCAGTGACAGGGTCGTCGCAGATACGCAGTATTTT
CDR3: CASSDRVVADTQYF

size: few
D: -
V: TRBV7-6
J: TRBJ1-5
DNA: TGTGCCAGCAGCTTAGATAGTCAGGGTTTGAGCAATCAGCCCCAGCATTTT
CDR3: CASSLDSQGLSNQPQHF

size: -
D: -
V: TRBV28
J: TRBJ1-4
DNA: TGTGCCAGCAGGTCCTCGGGGGAACCTAATGAAAAACTGTTTTTT
CDR3: CASRSSGEPNEKLFF

size: -
D: -
V: TRBV5-1
J: TRBJ1-4
DNA: TGCGCCAGCAGCGGGCGGCCTGGTGAAAAACTGTTTTTT
CDR3: CASSGRPGEKLFF

size: -
D: -
V: TRBV6-5
J: TRBJ1-5
DNA: TGTGCCAGCGGAACTCAAAACCAGCCCCAGCATTTT
CDR3: CASGTQNQPQHF

size: -
D: -
V: TRBV7-9
J: TRBJ2-3
DNA: TGTGCCAGCAGCCTGGTACGGGGGAGCACAGATACGCAGTATTTT
CDR3: CASSLVRGSTDTQYF

size: -
D: TRBD2
V: TRBV10-3
J: TRBJ2-5
DNA: TGTGCCATCAAACCGGGACTAGACCTCCAAGAGACCCAGTACTTC
CDR3: CAIKPGLDLQETQYF

size: -
D: -
V: TRBV15
J: TRBJ1-5
DNA: TGTGCCACCAGCCCTCACTTCGACAGACTCAATCAGCCCCAGCATTTT
CDR3: CATSPHFDRLNQPQHF

size: -
D: -
V: TRBV30
J: TRBJ2-3
DNA: TGTGCCTGGAGTGGTAGAGGATTAGATACGCAGTATTTT
CDR3: CAWSGRGLDTQYF

size: -
D: -
V: TRBV5-1
J: TRBJ2-3
DNA: TGCGCCAGCAGCTCCACAGGGAAAAGGGACACAGATACGCAGTATTTT
CDR3: CASSSTGKRDTDTQYF

size: few
D: -
V: TRBV6-5
J: TRBJ1-2
DNA: TGTGCCAGCAGTCCTGGGGACCTCCTCGGTGGCTACACCTTC
CDR3: CASSPGDLLGGYTF

size: -
D: TRBD2
V: TRBV5-1
J: TRBJ2-5
DNA: TGCGCCAGCAGCTGGACTAGGAGGGAGACCCAGTACTTC
CDR3: CASSWTRRETQYF

size: -
D: TRBD1
V: TRBV19
J: TRBJ1-1
DNA: TGTGCCAGTAGTACTGGGACAGGGGTAAGGACTGAAGCTTTCTTT
CDR3: CASSTGTGVRTEAFF

size: -
D: -
V: TRBV7-2
J: TRBJ2-2
DNA: TGTGCCAGCAGCTTCGGCGGGACCGGGGAGCTGTTTTTT
CDR3: CASSFGGTGELFF

size: once
D: -
V: TRBV11-3
J: TRBJ2-1
DNA: TGTGCCAGCAGCCTGAGGGGCGGCCACAATGAGCAGTTCTTC
CDR3: CASSLRGGHNEQFF

size: once
D: TRBD2
V: TRBV4-2
J: TRBJ2-5
DNA: TGTGCCAGCAGCCCAGGGACTAGCGGGGATGAGCAGTACTTC
CDR3: CASSPGTSGDEQYF

size: -
D: TRBD1
V: TRBV5-4
J: TRBJ2-1
DNA: TGTGCCAGCAGCTCGAACAGGGGGGAGTACAATGAGCAGTTCTTC
CDR3: CASSSNRGEYNEQFF

size: once
D: TRBD1
V: TRBV28
J: TRBJ1-2
DNA: TGTGCCAGCAGTCCGCAGGGGGGGGCAGATCTCTATGGCTACACCTTC
CDR3: CASSPQGGADLYGYTF

size: -
D: TRBD1
V: TRBV5-1
J: TRBJ2-3
DNA: TGCGCCAGCACCATTTTACAGGGGATAGATACGCAGTATTTT
CDR3: CASTILQGIDTQYF

size: -
D: -
V: TRBV2
J: TRBJ2-1
DNA: TGTGCCAGCAGTACGTACAATGAGCAGTTCTTC
CDR3: CASSTYNEQFF

size: -
D: -
V: TRBV7-9
J: TRBJ2-2
DNA: TGTGCCAGCAGCCGGCTGGTGGCCGGGGAGCTGTTTTTT
CDR3: CASSRLVAGELFF

size: -
D: -
V: TRBV6-5
J: TRBJ1-2
DNA: TGTGCCAGCAGTTACTCGGGGAGATACTATGGCTACACCTTC
CDR3: CASSYSGRYYGYTF

size: -
D: TRBD1
V: TRBV27
J: TRBJ2-2
DNA: TGTGCCAGCAGTTTGAGGGGGCTGGGCACCGGGGAGCTGTTTTTT
CDR3: CASSLRGLGTGELFF

size: -
D: TRBD1
V: TRBV11-3
J: TRBJ2-7
DNA: TGTGCCAGCAGCTTCAGGAGTTCGGCAGGGGGTGTCTACGAGCAGTACTTC
CDR3: CASSFRSSAGGVYEQYF

size: -
D: TRBD1
V: TRBV10-3
J: TRBJ2-1
DNA: TGTGCCATCAGTGAAAAAATGGGACAGGGGGGAACCTACAATGAGCAGTTCTTC
CDR3: CAISEKMGQGGTYNEQFF

size: -
D: -
V: TRBV6-5
J: TRBJ2-6
DNA: TGTGCCAGCAGCCAAGGGGTGACTGGGGCCAACGTCCTGACTTTC
CDR3: CASSQGVTGANVLTF

size: -
D: -
V: TRBV2
J: TRBJ1-1
DNA: TGTGCCAGCAGTGACTTTCTTCAATCCAACACTGAAGCTTTCTTT
CDR3: CASSDFLQSNTEAFF

size: -
D: TRBD2
V: TRBV7-6
J: TRBJ2-7
DNA: TGTGCCAGCAGTCGACTAGCGGGGAGCTCCTACGAGCAGTACTTC
CDR3: CASSRLAGSSYEQYF

size: -
D: TRBD2
V: TRBV15
J: TRBJ2-1
DNA: TGTGCCACCAGCAGAGGACTAGCGGGAGAGGATGAGCAGTTCTTC
CDR3: CATSRGLAGEDEQFF

size: -
D: TRBD2
V: TRBV6-5
J: TRBJ2-5
DNA: TGTGCCAGCAGTTACTGGGGGGGAGGGGAGACCCAGTACTTC
CDR3: CASSYWGGGETQYF

size: large
D: -
V: TRBV6-1
J: TRBJ1-3
DNA: TGTGCCAGCAGTGAAGGAGCTTCTGGAAACACCATATATTTT
CDR3: CASSEGASGNTIYF

size: -
D: -
V: TRBV18
J: TRBJ2-7
DNA: TGTGCCAGCTCACCACCGGTGGTAAACGAGCAGTACTTC
CDR3: CASSPPVVNEQYF

size: -
D: -
V: TRBV10-3
J: TRBJ2-7
DNA: TGTGCCATCAGTGAGTCGCGGGGCGAGCAGTACTTC
CDR3: CAISESRGEQYF

size: medium-sized
D: -
V: TRBV19
J: TRBJ2-2
DNA: TGTGCCACCACCGGGACAGGAAGCAGCGGGGTCCACACCGGGGAGCTGTTTTTT
CDR3: CATTGTGSSGVHTGELFF

size: few
D: -
V: TRBV2
J: TRBJ2-7
DNA: TGTGCCAGCACCCAGGGAGAAAGGTCCCACGAGCAGTACTTC
CDR3: CASTQGERSHEQYF

size: -
D: -
V: TRBV19
J: TRBJ1-2
DNA: TGTGCCAGTAGTATAGGGGCCGCTCGATATGGCTACACCTTC
CDR3: CASSIGAARYGYTF

size: -
D: -
V: TRBV28
J: TRBJ2-3
DNA: TGTGCCAGCAGTTCCCCGGGGGCTCGCCCAAACGCGCAGTATTTT
CDR3: CASSSPGARPNAQYF

size: -
D: TRBD2
V: TRBV9
J: TRBJ2-1
DNA: TGTGCCAGCAGCGTGGGTCCCGGGACTAGCGGGGCAAGCTCCTACAATGAGCAGTTCTTC
CDR3: CASSVGPGTSGASSYNEQFF

size: -
D: -
V: TRBV7-8
J: TRBJ2-5
DNA: TGTGCCAGCAGCTTGTTTAGGTCGGAGACCCAGTACTTC
CDR3: CASSLFRSETQYF

size: once
D: -
V: TRBV6-6
J: TRBJ2-5
DNA: TGTGCCAGCAGCACGGGCGGGGCCCAACTGACCCAGTACTTC
CDR3: CASSTGGAQLTQYF

size: -
D: -
V: TRBV5-1
J: TRBJ2-3
DNA: TGCGCCAGCAGCTTGAATGGGGCGCGGGGCACAGATACGCAGTATTTT
CDR3: CASSLNGARGTDTQYF

size: -
D: -
V: TRBV5-5
J: TRBJ1-6
DNA: TGTGCCAGCAGGTGGGGACAATATAATTCACCCCTCCACTTT
CDR3: CASRWGQYNSPLHF

size: once
D: -
V: TRBV30
J: TRBJ1-1
DNA: TGTGCCTGGTCTGGGGCCAGTGAAGCTTTCTTT
CDR3: CAWSGASEAFF

size: -
D: TRBD2
V: TRBV11-3
J: TRBJ2-5
DNA: TGTGCCAGCGATAGCGGGAGGGCCGGGGAGACCCAGTACTTC
CDR3: CASDSGRAGETQYF

size: -
D: TRBD2
V: TRBV9
J: TRBJ2-7
DNA: TGTGCCAGCAGCGTGAGTGGGACTAGCGGGTACGAGCAGTACTTC
CDR3: CASSVSGTSGYEQYF